This is a list of T cell receptor beta chains from one sample in a study of T cells in Graves' hyperthyroidism and ophthalmopathy. TCRdb re-called the multiplex PCR reads through MiXCR, storing one row per CDR3 protein. The sample holds a few hundred thousand distinct CDR3 sequences; roughly 50% are singletons and the top ten take 15% to 20%. The specimen was peripheral blood or thyroid tissue (not recorded which). These receptors all come from an adult woman with Graves' disease, either hyperthyroidism or ophthalmopathy (not recorded which). The CDR3 runs from the conserved cysteine through the conserved F or W. The order of the fields is V gene, CDR3 protein.

V gene: TRBV10-3
CDR3 protein: CAISESGGNYEQYF

V gene: TRBV7-2
CDR3 protein: CASSLSGYNNEQFF

V gene: TRBV4-1
CDR3 protein: CASSQDGLAEAYEQYF

V gene: TRBV7-9
CDR3 protein: CASSLDGEGPQHF

V gene: TRBV27
CDR3 protein: CASSPLGPRNLYEQYF

V gene: TRBV6-2/TRBV6-3
CDR3 protein: CASSYRTSGRSSDEQYF

V gene: TRBV5-8
CDR3 protein: CASSLGTGDNSPLHF

V gene: TRBV4-1
CDR3 protein: CASSQDRWGRARETQYF

V gene: TRBV12-3/TRBV12-4
CDR3 protein: CASSPTKGVTEAFF

V gene: TRBV29-1
CDR3 protein: CSVEIAKNIQYF

V gene: TRBV5-1
CDR3 protein: CASRPGDSNQPQYF

V gene: TRBV10-3
CDR3 protein: CAISVGTGGGYTEAFF

V gene: TRBV20-1
CDR3 protein: CSASGTRNAGELFF

V gene: TRBV6-5
CDR3 protein: CASSYSELAGSEQYF

V gene: TRBV2
CDR3 protein: CASSGTGGTQYF

V gene: TRBV10-1
CDR3 protein: CASSVGIYAGDEQYF

V gene: TRBV20-1
CDR3 protein: CSARDRGLAGVDQETQYF

V gene: TRBV10-3
CDR3 protein: CAISEAGGELFF

V gene: TRBV2
CDR3 protein: CASSVGTSLIREQYF

V gene: TRBV7-9
CDR3 protein: CASSFSTITGRDYGYTF

V gene: TRBV20-1
CDR3 protein: CSARDLGRVSGNTIYF

V gene: TRBV3-1
CDR3 protein: CASSQGEGWGSVNTEAFF

V gene: TRBV4-2
CDR3 protein: CASSQGSTGDTEAFF

V gene: TRBV20-1
CDR3 protein: CSARDAVTYEQYF

V gene: TRBV20-1
CDR3 protein: CSARLAGDTGELFF

V gene: TRBV10-3
CDR3 protein: CAISERTGTKNQPQHF

V gene: TRBV2
CDR3 protein: CASRGDRADSPLHF

V gene: TRBV6-1
CDR3 protein: CASSDSHYGYTF

V gene: TRBV27
CDR3 protein: CASSPRRGYGYTF

V gene: TRBV15
CDR3 protein: CATSRGKPSSGNTIYF

V gene: TRBV15
CDR3 protein: CATSRGSQGKPQYF